The 4 T cell receptor beta chains below were found in one sample sequenced in a study of blood T cell repertoires in COVID-19. The data were produced by immunoSEQ multiplex PCR, yet TCRdb's version contains in-frame clones alone and is incomplete. Seen here are under 150,000 clones, around 79% observed once, and the top ten hold over 7%. The sample taken for sequencing was peripheral blood. The origin of the receptors is a man in his fifties or sixties with active or convalescent COVID-19.

This clone came up a few times. The V and J genes are TRBV19 and TRBJ2-1; TRBD2 agrees at 13 bases. Germline values: CDR1 LNHDA, CDR2 SQIVND (reference sequence). V lost 3 bases and J lost 8; bases outside the gene matches: 4. The CDR3 sequence is 15 residues long. CDR3 sequence (DNA): TGTGCCAGTAGTATTGGGACTAGCGGGATTGATGAGCAGTTCTTC. As protein: CASSIGTSGIDEQFF.

This chain connects TRBV7-8 to TRBJ1-3, with 7 bases identical to TRBD1. Germline assignment: CDR1 SGHVS and CDR2 FQNEAQ. V lost 5 bases, J lost 2 bases, and 6 bases stayed unmatched. The CDR3 is 15 residues long. The CDR3 is CASSIGTVTGNTIYF. The CDR3 nucleotides are TGTGCCAGCAGCATCGGGACAGTGACTGGAAACACCATATATTTT.

V usage is TRBV6-1 and J usage is TRBJ1-6; possibly TRBD1 for D (6 bases). The ends were cut back, 3 bases at V and 10 bases at J, with 10 bases in the middle. Germline V gene data show CDR1 as MNHNS and CDR2 as SASEGT. The CDR3 sequence is 13 residues long. The CDR3: CASSDRGDSPLHF. Written as DNA, the CDR3 is TGTGCCAGCAGTGACAGGGGAGACTCACCCCTCCACTTT.

There are a few counts of this clone. V is TRBV16 and J is TRBJ1-4; possibly TRBD1 for D (5 bases). This CDR3 region has 13 residues. Trimming took 4 bases from V and 7 from J, leaving 10 bases between them. Germline-derived CDR1 and CDR2 are KGHSY and FQNENV. The CDR3 sequence is CASSRGEGEKLFF. The CDR3, as DNA: TGTGCCAGCAGCCGAGGGGAGGGTGAAAAACTGTTTTTT.